This T cell receptor beta chain was sequenced for a study of T-cell reconstitution after alpha-beta-depleted transplantation in children. Findings of the study overall: Certain patients had high TCRbeta diversity at day 60, and it came from recipient T cells and thymic progenitors that survived.

This CDR3 is 14 amino acids long. With V trimmed by 4 bases and J by 6 bases, 2 bases remained unmatched. Germline-derived CDR1 and CDR2 are SNHLY and FYNNEI. Unique molecular identifiers were built into the TCRbeta library. TCRdb called the PCR reads again in MiXCR, with one record for every CDR3 protein. The table records some 440,000 distinct CDR3 sequences, roughly 15% of them present only once. The table lists this clonotype with many counts. Its antigen is currently unknown. This clonotype originated in a boy under two years old who had a stem cell transplant for Wiskott-Aldrich syndrome, so the T cells may come from the graft donor. The sequencing used PBMCs, mostly from graft donor cells, collected 360 days after TCRalphabeta/CD19-depleted stem cell transplant. The chain employs TRBV2 and TRBJ2-1; 11 bases match TRBD2. In DNA form, the CDR3 reads TGTGCCAGCAGTGTCGGGACTAGCGGCAATGAGCAGTTCTTC. Encoded protein: CASSVGTSGNEQFF.